This TCR beta chain was observed in a study of blood T cell repertoires in COVID-19. Trimming stripped 5 bases from V and 7 bases from J, with 17 bases between. From germline, CDR1 is LNHDA and CDR2 SQIVND (reference sequence). CDR3 length equals 14 residues. Per the original methods: Cell counts per sample came from amplifying reference gene primers. Assay: immunoSEQ multiplex PCR; the TCRdb copy retains only in-frame clones and omits some. V and J calls and clone size are as listed in that table; D and trimming were resolved from the DNA. The top ten clones hold approximately 6.9% of a sample with approximately 190,000 clones, about 80% of them seen once.

The sequenced material came from peripheral blood. This TCR came from a man aged 60 to 69 with acute or convalescent COVID-19. The V call is TRBV19, the J call TRBJ1-2; perhaps TRBD1 as D (6 bases). In nucleotides, the CDR3 is TGTGCCAGTAGTGTCCCGGGCCCCAGGGGTGGCTACACCTTC. It encodes CASSVPGPRGGYTF.